This T cell receptor beta chain was documented in a study of T cell responses to AZD1222 COVID-19 vaccine. The protocol was immunoSEQ multiplex PCR, while the TCRdb copy is restricted to in-frame clones and leaves out a portion. The table shows roughly 200,000 clones, with over 80% occurring only once. Trimming stripped 5 bases from V and 13 bases from J, with 11 bases between. Germline V gene lookup returns CDR1 LNHDA and CDR2 SQIVND (reference sequence). The CDR3 spans 11 residues. Note on this clone: Antigen unknown.

Overall study findings and caveats: Only 5 or 6 individuals given AZD1222 were seropositive at baseline.

The sequence was obtained from an adult who received the MenACWY meningococcal vaccine as a control. The sequenced sample was peripheral blood, obtained 28 days after the second dose of the MenACWY control vaccine. V gene TRBV19 combines with J gene TRBJ1-4, with D unresolved. CDR3 sequence: CASSREVGLFF. The CDR3 DNA reads TGTGCCAGTAGTCGGGAAGTCGGACTGTTTTTT.